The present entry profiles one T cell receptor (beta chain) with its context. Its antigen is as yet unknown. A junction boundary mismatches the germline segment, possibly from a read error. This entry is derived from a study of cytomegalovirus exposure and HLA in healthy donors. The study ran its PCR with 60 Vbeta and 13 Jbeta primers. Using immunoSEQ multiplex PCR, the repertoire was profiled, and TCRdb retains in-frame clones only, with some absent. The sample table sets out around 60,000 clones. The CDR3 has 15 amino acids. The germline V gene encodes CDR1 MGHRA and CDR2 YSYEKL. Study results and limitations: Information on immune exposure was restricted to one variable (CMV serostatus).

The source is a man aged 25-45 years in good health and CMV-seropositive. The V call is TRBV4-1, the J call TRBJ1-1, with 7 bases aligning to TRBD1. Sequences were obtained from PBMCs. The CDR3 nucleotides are TGCGCCAGCAGCCGAACCGACAGGGTTGTTCCTGAAGATTTCTTT. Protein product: CASSRTDRVVPEDFF.